The rows below give T cell receptor beta chains drawn from one sample of a study of shared clonotypes between healthy human individuals. Profiled with immunoSEQ multiplex PCR; TCRdb holds only in-frame clones, not every one. The sample holds approximately 320,000 clones, approximately 79% seen once. Sequencing was performed on memory CD4+ T cells sorted from blood. All receptors come from a man aged 25 to 40 in good health. CDR3s include the opening cysteine and the closing phenylalanine or tryptophan. A D gene is named only where the DNA matches it firmly. Not all rows give a size; the values are once, few, many and, for expanded clones, a class.

J gene,clone size,D gene,V gene,CDR3 DNA,CDR3 protein
TRBJ1-4,NA,NA,TRBV5-6,TGTGCCAGCAGCTTGGCGGCAACTAATGAAAAACTGTTTTTT,CASSLAATNEKLFF
TRBJ2-5,few,NA,TRBV7-2,TGTGCCAGCAGCTCCCATCGCGGGACCCAGTACTTC,CASSSHRGTQYF
TRBJ1-1,NA,TRBD1,TRBV28,TGTGCCAGCAGTAACAGGGGTAGGAACACTGAAGCTTTCTTT,CASSNRGRNTEAFF
TRBJ2-1,NA,NA,TRBV5-4,TGTGCCAGCAGCTCGTGGACCCTAAACTCCTACAATGAGCAGTTCTTC,CASSSWTLNSYNEQFF
TRBJ2-1,NA,NA,TRBV9,TGTGCCAGCAGCGTAGGCAGACAGTCCTACAATGAGCAGTTCTTC,CASSVGRQSYNEQFF
TRBJ1-2,NA,NA,TRBV4-3,TGCGCCAGCAGCCAAGAGCGAAGGGTGGAGTATGGCTACACCTTC,CASSQERRVEYGYTF
TRBJ2-1,NA,NA,TRBV5-1,TGCGCCAGCAGCTCGTCGGCGGAAACGGGCGCCGAGCAGTTCTTC,CASSSSAETGAEQFF
TRBJ2-1,NA,NA,TRBV28,TGTGCCAGCAGGGGGGACTCGCAGAGATACAATGAGCAGTTCTTC,CASRGDSQRYNEQFF
TRBJ1-1,few,NA,TRBV18,TGTGCCAGCTCTCAGGGACAGAACACTGAAGCTTTCTTT,CASSQGQNTEAFF
TRBJ2-1,NA,TRBD2,TRBV2,TGTGCCAGCACACGGGAGGGGAGTGTGTTCTTC,CASTREGSVFF
TRBJ1-2,NA,NA,TRBV2,TGTGCCAGCTGGGACGTAGCATATGGCTACACCTTC,CASWDVAYGYTF
TRBJ2-4,NA,NA,TRBV5-4,TGTGCCAGCAGCTCTCGTGCTAAAGCGAAAAACATTCAGTACTTC,CASSSRAKAKNIQYF
TRBJ2-3,NA,NA,TRBV30,TGTGCCTGGAGTGTAGTGGGCACCACAGATACGCAGTATTTT,CAWSVVGTTDTQYF
TRBJ1-1,many,NA,TRBV5-1,TGCGCCAGCAGCTTGGGTCGGGGCGGCACTGAAGCTTTCTTT,CASSLGRGGTEAFF
TRBJ2-1,NA,NA,TRBV27,TGTGCCAGCATGCTCCATGGGACGCAGTCCTACAATGAGCAGTTCTTC,CASMLHGTQSYNEQFF
TRBJ2-5,NA,NA,TRBV30,TGTGCCTGGAGTGCTATGGGGAGTTTAAAGACCCAGTACTTC,CAWSAMGSLKTQYF
TRBJ2-1,NA,NA,TRBV7-2,TGTGCCAGCAGCTTCCGGACGGCCTACAATGAGCAGTTCTTC,CASSFRTAYNEQFF
TRBJ2-7,few,TRBD2,TRBV7-2,TGTGCCAGCACCCGGGCGGGAGCCTACGAGCAGTACTTC,CASTRAGAYEQYF
TRBJ2-7,NA,NA,TRBV11-3,TGTGCCAGCAGTTTGGACTATACCTACGAGCAGTACTTC,CASSLDYTYEQYF
TRBJ2-3,NA,TRBD2,TRBV18,TGTGCCAGCTCACCACCGGGACTAGCGGGAGATACGCAGTATTTT,CASSPPGLAGDTQYF
TRBJ2-5,NA,NA,TRBV2,TGTGCCAGCAGTGAAATGAGTCTAGAAGAGACCCAGTACTTC,CASSEMSLEETQYF
TRBJ2-7,NA,NA,TRBV11-3,TGTGCCAGCAGCTTCAGTGGGGCGAGCGGCGAGCAGTACTTC,CASSFSGASGEQYF
TRBJ1-4,few,NA,TRBV18,TGTGCCAGCTCCTCTACCCGCGCAACTAATGAAAAACTGTTTTTT,CASSSTRATNEKLFF
TRBJ1-1,NA,NA,TRBV5-6,TGTGCCAGCAGCCACAGCATCCGAAATGAAGCTTTCTTT,CASSHSIRNEAFF
TRBJ2-1,NA,TRBD2,TRBV10-3,TGTGCCATCACCGCGGGACTAGCAAACAATGAGCAGTTCTTC,CAITAGLANNEQFF
TRBJ1-1,NA,NA,TRBV27,TGTGCCAGCAGTTCCCGTGGGGGGATTGAAGCTTTCTTT,CASSSRGGIEAFF
TRBJ1-3,NA,NA,TRBV6-1,TGTGCCAGCATTATAGGGACTTTCTCTGGAAACACCATATATTTT,CASIIGTFSGNTIYF
TRBJ2-1,few,NA,TRBV14,TGTGCCAGCAGCCAAGCCGGAGGGCCTCACAATGAGCAGTTCTTC,CASSQAGGPHNEQFF
TRBJ1-1,NA,NA,TRBV30,TGTGCCTGGAGTTCGATCGAAGCTTTCTTT,CAWSSIEAFF
TRBJ1-4,NA,TRBD1,TRBV7-2,TGTGCCAGCAGCTTATGGGGGACAGGGGATGAAAAACTGTTTTTT,CASSLWGTGDEKLFF
TRBJ2-5,few,NA,TRBV12-2,TGTGCAAGTCGGAAGGGGAAGGGGGAAGAGACCCAGTACTTC,CASRKGKGEETQYF
TRBJ1-4,few,NA,TRBV19,TGTGCCAGCCCAGCGCGTGGGGAAAAACTGTTTTTT,CASPARGEKLFF
TRBJ2-7,many,TRBD1,TRBV7-2,TGTGCCAGCAGCCGGGACAGGGGGCCCTACGAGCAGTACTTC,CASSRDRGPYEQYF
TRBJ2-7,NA,NA,TRBV5-1,TGCGCCAGCAGCAAAATCCAGGTCGGGGCCCACTACGAGCAGTACTTC,CASSKIQVGAHYEQYF
TRBJ1-3,NA,NA,TRBV7-8,TGTGCCAGCAGCGGGGGAACTGGAAACACCATATATTTT,CASSGGTGNTIYF
TRBJ2-3,NA,TRBD2,TRBV11-3,TGTGCCAGCAGCTCATTAGGCGGGAGGGCCGCAGATACGCAGTATTTT,CASSSLGGRAADTQYF
TRBJ1-2,NA,NA,TRBV11-3,TGTGCCAGCAGCTACCGAGGGTATGGCTACACCTTC,CASSYRGYGYTF
TRBJ2-5,NA,NA,TRBV5-4,TGTGCCAGCAGCTTGGATCGGGGAAAGACCCAGTACTTC,CASSLDRGKTQYF
TRBJ2-5,NA,NA,TRBV5-1,TGCGCCAGCAGCCCCGGACATACCCAAGAGACCCAGTACTTC,CASSPGHTQETQYF